This T cell receptor beta chain came from a study of cytomegalovirus exposure and HLA in healthy donors. This clone has just a few counts. Trimming took 6 bases from V and 3 from J; bases not matched to a gene: 6. This CDR3 has 14 amino acids. Germline V gene data show CDR1 as LNHDA and CDR2 as SQIVND (reference sequence). The PCR used 60 Vbeta and 13 Jbeta primers. Assay: immunoSEQ multiplex PCR; the TCRdb copy retains only in-frame clones and omits some. Of 85,000 to 130,000 clones in the sample, over 75% were seen once. The sequencing sample was made of PBMCs. This chain uses TRBV19 with TRBJ1-1, with 8 bases aligning to TRBD1. This clonotype originated in a man aged 60-69 years in good health and CMV-seronegative. The CDR3 sequence is CASSQGAWDTEAFF. CDR3 in DNA: TGTGCCAGTAGCCAGGGGGCATGGGACACTGAAGCTTTCTTT. Drawing the rest from reference TRBV19 and TRBJ1-1, the complete variable domain is DGGITQSPKYLFRKEGQNVTLSCEQNLNHDAMYWYRQDPGQGLRLIYYSQIVNDFQKGDIAEGYSVSREKKESFPLTVTSAQKNPTAFYLCASSQGAWDTEAFFGQGTRLTVV.